These 22 T cell receptor beta chains came from one sample sequenced in a study of tumor-infiltrating lymphocytes in primary liver carcinoma. Germline DNA was also extracted, and blood RNA was taken from unsorted whole blood. A constant-region primer served to make TCR beta cDNA from approximately 490 ng total RNA. Libraries covering TCR beta were generated through three nested multiplex PCR rounds (using a slightly modified ARM-PCR). The opening two PCR rounds, around 11 cycles each, paired TRBV1-TRBV30 forward primers with a C-beta reverse primer. TCRdb fed the multiplex PCR reads into MiXCR, producing one record per CDR3 protein. In the table there are about 200,000 distinct CDR3 sequences, about 61% of which are singletons. Sequenced sample: peripheral blood. The receptors shown here come from a woman aged 60-75 years with primary liver carcinoma and hepatitis B virus infection.

Only one count was recorded for this clonotype. Germline and junction disagree at one end, which may indicate a read error. The chain is built from TRBV11-2 and TRBJ2-7; D is perhaps TRBD2 (7 bases). CDR3 length equals 12 residues. The germline V gene encodes CDR1 SGHAT and CDR2 FQNNGV. The DNA for the CDR3 is TGTGCCAGCCGCTCCGGGGGGCAGCCACTATCCTTC. It specifies CASRSGGQPLSF.

Remarks on this clonotype: Germline is not matched at one junction end, which may reflect a read error. This chain joins TRBV7-8 and TRBJ2-1, with 11 bases lining up with TRBD2. The CDR3 runs to 16 residues. Germline loops: CDR1 SGHVS, CDR2 FQNEAQ. The DNA of the CDR3 is TGTGCCAGCAGCTTCCTAGCGGGAGGATCCTACAATGAGCTGTTCTTC. This codes for CASSFLAGGSYNELFF.

This clonotype appeared a few times. The V call is TRBV6-1, the J call TRBJ2-7, with a tentative D call TRBD2 (6 bases). This CDR3 comprises 14 residues. V was pared by 4 bases and J by 3 bases, with 13 bases between. CDR1 is MNHNS, CDR2 SASEGT, per germline. The CDR3 is CASSGRGRNYEQYF. Here the CDR3 DNA reads TGTGCCAGCAGTGGGAGGGGTAGGAACTACGAGCAGTACTTC.

Notes on this clonotype: A junction end diverges from the germline sequence, so it may reflect a read error. This chain uses TRBV5-1 with TRBJ2-7, with a possible D match to TRBD2 (5 bases). Germline V gene sequence: CDR1 SGHRS, CDR2 YFSETQ. The CDR3 consists of 14 residues. CDR3 sequence reads: CASSLSLDTYEEYF. CDR3 in DNA: TGCGCCAGCAGCTTGTCACTAGATACCTACGAGGAGTACTTC.

Remarks on this clonotype: This sequence may be a read error, since a much larger clone differs from it by one base. J is TRBJ2-1 and V is TRBV12-3 or TRBV12-4; TRBD2 agrees at 9 bases. The CDR3 has 18 amino acids. The CDR3 DNA reads as TGTGCCAGCACCCCCAAGGGGCTAGCGGGGTCCCTTGACAATGAGCATTTCTTC. As protein: CASTPKGLAGSLDNEHFF.

The chain recombines TRBV28 with TRBJ2-2; possible D gene TRBD2, 5 bases. This CDR3 contains 16 residues. Trimming cost V 4 bases and J 7 bases, with 19 bases left between them. CDR1 MDHEN and CDR2 SYDVKM come from the germline V gene. The chain's CDR3 is CASSSPKEAYDGELFF. CDR3 sequence (DNA): TGTGCCAGCAGTTCCCCCAAGGAGGCGTATGACGGGGAGCTGTTTTTT.

The count of this clonotype is one. The V gene is TRBV6-2 or TRBV6-3, the J gene TRBJ2-5; D ambiguous. This CDR3 has 15 residues. Trimming shortened V by 7 bases and J by 1 base, and 16 bases separated the two germline ends. Germline CDR1 and CDR2: MNHEY and SVGEGT. The DNA of the CDR3 is TGTGCCAGCACGATACCCAGAACACCCCAAGAGACCCAGTACTTC. Amino acids: CASTIPRTPQETQYF.

About this clonotype itself: Mismatch with germline at one junction end may stem from a read error. The chain carries TRBV12-3 or TRBV12-4 and TRBJ1-6; 9 nucleotides match TRBD1. The CDR3 has 15 residues. The CDR3 bases are TGTGTCAGCAGTTATCGACAGGGGGGCAATTCACCCCTCCACTTT. It encodes CVSSYRQGGNSPLHF.

As to this clonotype: A read error may produce the germline difference seen at one junction end. V is TRBV11-2 and J is TRBJ2-3; D is tentatively TRBD1 or TRBD2 (6 bases each). This CDR3 is built from 16 residues. Germline assignment: CDR1 SGHAT and CDR2 FQNNGV. The CDR3 DNA reads TGTACCAGCGGATCACAGGGACTCCTACCCACAGATACGCAGTATTTT. Its protein product is CTSGSQGLLPTDTQYF.

This clonotype came up many times. The V gene is TRBV6-5, the J gene TRBJ1-1; D not resolved. V lost 7 bases and J lost 1, with 13 bases in between. This CDR3 has 14 amino acids. Germline values: CDR1 MNHEY, CDR2 SVGAGI. The CDR3 protein is CASTPVGSNTEAFF. DNA for the CDR3: TGTGCCAGCACCCCAGTGGGGTCGAACACTGAAGCTTTCTTT.

Details on this clonotype: This sequence may be a read error, since a much larger clone differs from it by one base. V usage is TRBV6-6 and J usage is TRBJ2-1, with TRBD2 matching 8 bases. The CDR3 consists of 17 residues. CDR1 is MNHNY, CDR2 SVGAGI, per germline (reference sequence). With V trimmed by 0 bases and J by 6 bases, 10 bases remained unmatched. The CDR3 loop reads CASSYSGISGVFNEQFF. The CDR3 DNA reads TGTGCCAGCAGTTACTCGGGGATTAGCGGGGTATTCAATGAGCAGTTCTTC.

This clonotype was counted once. An end of the junction differs from the germline gene, which may be a read error. The rearrangement joins TRBV11-2 to TRBJ2-6; TRBD1 matches 8 bases. The CDR3 is made up of 21 amino acids. Germline CDR1 SGHAT, CDR2 FQNNGV. The CDR3 coding sequence is TGTACCAGCAGCATGGGGGGAGACAGGGGCATTTCCCTCTCTGGGGCCAACGCCCTGACTTTC. Translating gives CTSSMGGDRGISLSGANALTF. The whole variable domain, remainder taken from reference TRBV11-2 and TRBJ2-6, is EAGVAQSPRYKIIEKRQSVAFWCNPISGHATLYWYQQILGQGPKLLIQFQNNGVVDDSQLPKDRFSAERLKGVDSTLKIQPAKLEDSAVYLCTSSMGGDRGISLSGANALTFGAGSRLTVL.

This clonotype was detected only a few times. A junction boundary mismatches the germline segment, possibly from a read error. This chain links TRBV20-1 with TRBJ1-1; 10 bases match TRBD1. This CDR3 comprises 14 residues. The germline gives CDR1 DFQATT, CDR2 SNEGSKA (reference sequence). This CDR3 reads CSASRGQGNTEAFF. The DNA of the CDR3 is TGCAGTGCCTCCCGGGGACAGGGGAACACTGAGGCTTTCTTT.

The rearrangement links TRBV11-3 to TRBJ2-1; 14 bases are a match to TRBD2. With V trimmed by 5 bases and J by 14 bases, 11 bases remained unmatched. Germline values: CDR1 SGHNT, CDR2 YENEEA. The CDR3 is 15 amino acids. CDR3 amino acids: CASSVSGTSGRLKFF. CDR3 sequence (DNA): TGTGCCAGCAGCGTCTCCGGGACTAGCGGGAGACTGAAGTTCTTC. Full variable domain (remainder filled in from reference TRBV11-3 and TRBJ2-1): EAGVVQSPRYKIIEKKQPVAFWCNPISGHNTLYWYLQNLGQGPELLIRYENEEAVDDSQLPKDRFSAERLKGVDSTLKIQPAELGDSAVYLCASSVSGTSGRLKFFGPGTRLTVL.

V usage is TRBV11-2 and J usage is TRBJ1-1; TRBD1 aligns across 7 bases. J lost 5 bases, V lost 7 bases, and 16 bases had no gene match. Per the germline V gene, CDR1 is SGHAT and CDR2 is FQNNGV. CDR3 length: 16 amino acids. CDR3 sequence (DNA): TGTGCCAGCACCTCCTTAACAGGGGATTGGAGTACTGAAGCTTTCTTT. Translation gives CASTSLTGDWSTEAFF.

The rearrangement joins TRBV11-2 to TRBJ2-1; 10 bases are a match to TRBD2. The CDR3 totals 15 residues. V gave up 8 bases and J gave up 5 bases; unmatched junction bases: 9. In germline, CDR1 is SGHAT, CDR2 FQNNGV. The CDR3 is CASGVGLATHNEQFF. CDR3 nucleotide sequence: TGTGCCAGCGGCGTGGGACTAGCGACACACAATGAGCAGTTCTTC.

This clonotype was detected only once. A much more abundant neighbour one base away suggests this may be a read error. V is TRBV5-5 and J is TRBJ1-2; TRBD1 aligns across 7 bases. Germline V gene data show CDR1 as SGHKS and CDR2 as YYEKEE (reference sequence). The CDR3 runs to 14 residues. This CDR3 is CTSSFRGPSYGYTF. DNA of the CDR3: TGTACCAGCAGCTTTAGGGGGCCGAGCTATGGCTACACCTTC.

Note on this clonotype: As the CDR3 is not closed by the conserved phenylalanine or tryptophan, this likely results from a read error. The CDR3 sequence is CASGHAGVGGYEQYS. The CDR3 DNA reads TGTGCCAGCGGACATGCGGGAGTCGGAGGCTACGAGCAGTACTCC. The V gene is TRBV28, the J gene TRBJ2-7, with 7 positions matching TRBD2. Germline V lookup: CDR1 MDHEN, CDR2 SYDVKM. Unmatched junction bases numbered 13, after V lost 8 bases and J lost 3 bases. The CDR3 has 15 amino acids.

V usage is TRBV18 and J usage is TRBJ2-7; TRBD1 aligns across 8 bases. This CDR3 is 15 amino acids long. Per germline, CDR1 KGHSH and CDR2 LQKENI. J gave up 2 bases and V 5 bases, and 8 bases lay outside the gene matches. Here the CDR3 reads CASSSGQGATYEQYF. CDR3 nucleotide sequence: TGTGCCAGCTCATCAGGACAGGGCGCGACCTACGAGCAGTACTTC.

This clonotype has at least ten counts. The V gene is TRBV5-5, the J gene TRBJ2-1; maybe TRBD1 (5 bases). V lost 0 bases, J lost 6 bases, and 22 bases lay in between. Germline CDR1 SGHKS, CDR2 YYEKEE (reference sequence). This CDR3 region has 18 residues. The CDR3 spells CASSLGWGTDLGINEQFF. The CDR3 nucleotides read TGTGCCAGCAGCTTGGGTTGGGGCACCGATCTAGGGATCAATGAGCAGTTCTTC. The variable domain in full, with the rest retrieved from reference TRBV5-5 and TRBJ2-1, is DAGVTQSPTHLIKTRGQQVTLRCSPISGHKSVSWYQQVLGQGPQFIFQYYEKEERGRGNFPDRFSARQFPNYSSELNVNALLLGDSALYLCASSLGWGTDLGINEQFFGPGTRLTVL.

On this clonotype: One junction end does not reproduce the germline sequence, and a read error may be involved. This chain links TRBV28 with TRBJ2-1, with TRBD2 matching over 13 bases. The germline V gene encodes CDR1 MDHEN and CDR2 SYDVKM. The CDR3 sequence is 17 residues long. CDR3 sequence reads: CASSSGGLAGTNNEQLF. As DNA, the CDR3 is TGTGCCAGCAGTTCGGGGGGACTAGCGGGGACAAACAATGAGCAGCTCTTC.

Worth noting for this clonotype: One end of the junction varies from germline; a read error may be responsible. The J gene is TRBJ2-1, the V gene TRBV6-6; D perhaps matches TRBD1 (5 bases). There are 15 residues in the CDR3. In germline, CDR1 is MNHNY, CDR2 SVGAGI (reference sequence). The DNA of the CDR3 is TGTGCCAGCAGTTATCGACAGATGATCTACAACGAGCAGTTCTTC. This sequence encodes CASSYRQMIYNEQFF.